The next 7 T cell receptor beta chains were all read from a single sample in a study of cytomegalovirus exposure and HLA in healthy donors. Primers included in the PCR were 60 Vbeta and 13 Jbeta primers. Produced via immunoSEQ multiplex PCR; TCRdb's table is partial and in-frame only. The sample records approximately 89,000 clones, about 80% being singletons. Material: PBMCs. All receptors derive from a human donor in good health.

V usage is TRBV5-6 and J usage is TRBJ2-2, with 7 bases matching TRBD2. Germline V CDR1 and CDR2: SGHDT, YYEEEE. The CDR3 sequence is 14 residues long. Unmatched junction bases numbered 6, after V lost 5 bases and J lost 5 bases. As DNA, the CDR3 is TGTGCCAGCAGAGCCGACGGGGGGACCGGGGAGCTGTTTTTT. Protein product: CASRADGGTGELFF.

The gene calls are TRBV6-5 and TRBJ1-2; D gene ambiguous. The V gene lost 6 bases and the J gene lost 2 bases, with 7 bases spanning the gap. Germline V gene lookup returns CDR1 MNHEY and CDR2 SVGAGI. The CDR3 spans 12 residues. CDR3 loop: CASRRYNYGYTF. CDR3 in DNA: TGTGCCAGCAGGCGATACAACTATGGCTACACCTTC.

This clone was detected only once. The genes are TRBV27 and TRBJ2-7; 9 bases agree with TRBD2. The V and J ends lost 2 bases and 0 bases, in that order; junction bases with no gene match: 5. This CDR3 region has 16 residues. Germline lookup yields CDR1 MNHEY and CDR2 SMNVEV (reference sequence). The CDR3 nucleotides read TGTGCCAGCAGTTTAGGTAGCGGGAGTCGCTCCTACGAGCAGTACTTC. Amino acids: CASSLGSGSRSYEQYF.

The chain combines TRBV30 with TRBJ2-3; tentative D call: TRBD2 (6 bases). V gave up 5 bases and J gave up 9 bases, with 18 bases separating them. The CDR3 covers 13 residues. Germline CDR1 GTSNPN, CDR2 SVGIG (reference sequence). The DNA for the CDR3 is TGTGCCTGGTCGACGGGGGATTCTACCACGCAGTATTTT. Encoded protein: CAWSTGDSTTQYF. The full variable domain, its missing parts supplied by reference TRBV30 and TRBJ2-3, is SQTIHQWPATLVQPVGSPLSLECTVEGTSNPNLYWYRQAAGRGLQLLFYSVGIGQISSEVPQNLSASRPQDRQFILSSKKLLLSDSGFYLCAWSTGDSTTQYFGPGTRLTVL.

The chain employs TRBV10-3 and TRBJ1-6, with D unresolved. Trimming stripped 2 bases from V and 10 bases from J, with 6 bases between. The CDR3 has 12 amino acids. CDR1 and CDR2 from the germline V gene are ENHRY and SYGVKD. Here the CDR3 DNA reads TGTGCCATCAGTGAGGGTGGCTCACCCCTCCACTTT. Residues: CAISEGGSPLHF.

This clone was seen just once. The chain joins TRBV5-4 to TRBJ2-7; a possible D gene is TRBD1 (6 bases). V was clipped by 1 base and J by 5 bases, with 13 bases between them. This CDR3 region has 14 residues. In germline, CDR1 is SGHNT, CDR2 YYREEE (reference sequence). The CDR3 protein is CASSLLTGTNEQYF. The CDR3 DNA reads as TGTGCCAGCAGCTTGTTGACAGGCACCAACGAGCAGTACTTC. The full variable domain, its missing parts supplied by reference TRBV5-4 and TRBJ2-7, is ETGVTQSPTHLIKTRGQQVTLRCSSQSGHNTVSWYQQALGQGPQFIFQYYREEENGRGNFPPRFSGLQFPNYSSELNVNALELDDSALYLCASSLLTGTNEQYFGPGTRLTVT.

Only a few counts were recorded for this clone. This chain connects TRBV6-6 to TRBJ2-1; 8 bases are shared with TRBD2. Germline values: CDR1 MNHNY, CDR2 SVGAGI (reference sequence). The CDR3 is made up of 13 amino acids. J was trimmed by 8 bases and V by 8 bases; bases with no gene match: 8. CDR3 region: CASSWLAGHEQFF. In nucleotides, the CDR3 is TGTGCCAGCTCGTGGCTAGCGGGTCATGAGCAGTTCTTC.